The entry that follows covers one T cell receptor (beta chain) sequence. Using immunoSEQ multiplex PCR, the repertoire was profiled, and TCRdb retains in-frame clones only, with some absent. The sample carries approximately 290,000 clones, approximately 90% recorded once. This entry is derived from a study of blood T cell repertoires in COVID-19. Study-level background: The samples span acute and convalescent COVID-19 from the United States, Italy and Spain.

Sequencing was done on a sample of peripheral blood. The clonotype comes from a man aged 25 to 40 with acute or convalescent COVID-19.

CDR3 in DNA: TGTGCCAGCAGCCTCGGGCTAGCGGGAGGGCCAGATACGCAGTATTTT. Amino acids: CASSLGLAGGPDTQYF. The genes are TRBV3-1 (or the pseudogene TRBV3-2) and TRBJ2-3; 12 nucleotides align to TRBD2. The V gene end was trimmed by 4 bases and the J gene end by 4 bases; junction bases not matched to a gene: 6. The CDR3 is 16 amino acids. Looked up from germline, CDR1 is LGHDT and CDR2 is YNNKEL (reference sequence).